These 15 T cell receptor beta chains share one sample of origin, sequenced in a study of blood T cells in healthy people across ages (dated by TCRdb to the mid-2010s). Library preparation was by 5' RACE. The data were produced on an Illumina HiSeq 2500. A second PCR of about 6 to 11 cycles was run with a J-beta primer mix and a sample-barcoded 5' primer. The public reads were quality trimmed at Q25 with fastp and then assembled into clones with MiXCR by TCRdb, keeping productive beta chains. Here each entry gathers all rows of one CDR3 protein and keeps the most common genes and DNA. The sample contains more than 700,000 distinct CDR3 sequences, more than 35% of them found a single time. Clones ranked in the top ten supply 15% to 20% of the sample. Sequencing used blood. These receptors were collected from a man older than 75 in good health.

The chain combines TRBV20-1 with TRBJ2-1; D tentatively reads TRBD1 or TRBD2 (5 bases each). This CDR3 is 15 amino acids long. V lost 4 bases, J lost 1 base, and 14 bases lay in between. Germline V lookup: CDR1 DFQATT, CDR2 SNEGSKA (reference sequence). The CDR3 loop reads CSANQPGPSYNEQFF. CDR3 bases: TGCAGTGCTAACCAACCGGGACCATCCTACAATGAGCAGTTCTTC.

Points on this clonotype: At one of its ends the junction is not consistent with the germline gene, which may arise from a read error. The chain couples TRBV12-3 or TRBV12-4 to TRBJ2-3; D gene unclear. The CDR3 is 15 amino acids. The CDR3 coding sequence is TGTGCCAGCAACCCGGCGAGAGTGAGAGCAGATATGCAGTATTTT. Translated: CASNPARVRADMQYF.

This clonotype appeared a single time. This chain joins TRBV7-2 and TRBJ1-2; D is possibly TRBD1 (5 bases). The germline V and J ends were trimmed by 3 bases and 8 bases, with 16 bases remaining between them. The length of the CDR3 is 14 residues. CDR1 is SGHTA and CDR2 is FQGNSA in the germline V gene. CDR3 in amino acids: CASSLDTSYGGYTF. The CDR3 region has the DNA TGTGCCAGCAGCTTGGACACCTCTTACGGAGGCTACACCTTC.

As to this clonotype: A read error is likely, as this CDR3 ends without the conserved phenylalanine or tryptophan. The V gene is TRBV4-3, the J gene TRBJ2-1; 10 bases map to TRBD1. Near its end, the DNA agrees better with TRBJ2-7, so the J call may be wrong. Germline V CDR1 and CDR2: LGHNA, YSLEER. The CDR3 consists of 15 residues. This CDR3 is CASSQDSGQGYEQYY. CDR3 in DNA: TGCGCCAGCAGCCAAGATTCGGGACAGGGGTACGAGCAGTACTAC.

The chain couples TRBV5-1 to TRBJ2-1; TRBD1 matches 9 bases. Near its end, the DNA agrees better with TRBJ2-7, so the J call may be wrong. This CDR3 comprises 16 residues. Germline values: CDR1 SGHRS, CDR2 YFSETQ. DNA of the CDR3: TGCGCCAGCAGCTTGGTTTTGGGACAGGGTTTCAATGAGCAGTACTTC. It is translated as CASSLVLGQGFNEQYF.

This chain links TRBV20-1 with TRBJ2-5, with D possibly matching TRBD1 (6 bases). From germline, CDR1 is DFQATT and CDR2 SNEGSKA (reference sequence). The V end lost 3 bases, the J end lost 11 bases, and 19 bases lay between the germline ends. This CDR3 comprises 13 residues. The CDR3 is CSARVYEGGEQYF. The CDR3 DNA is TGCAGTGCTAGGGTATACGAAGGGGGTGAGCAGTACTTC.

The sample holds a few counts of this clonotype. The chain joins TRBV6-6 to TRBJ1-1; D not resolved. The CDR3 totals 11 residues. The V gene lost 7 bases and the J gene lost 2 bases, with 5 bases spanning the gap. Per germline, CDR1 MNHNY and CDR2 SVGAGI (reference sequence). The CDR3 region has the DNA TGTGCCAGCACCCAAAACACTGAAGCTTTCTTT. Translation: CASTQNTEAFF.

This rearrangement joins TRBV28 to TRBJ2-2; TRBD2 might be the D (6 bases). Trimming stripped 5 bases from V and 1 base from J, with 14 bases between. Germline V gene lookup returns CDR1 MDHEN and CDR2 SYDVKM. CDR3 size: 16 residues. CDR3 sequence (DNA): TGTGCCAGCAGTCCCCCTGGGAGGCAGAACACCGGGGAGCTGTTTTTT. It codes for CASSPPGRQNTGELFF.

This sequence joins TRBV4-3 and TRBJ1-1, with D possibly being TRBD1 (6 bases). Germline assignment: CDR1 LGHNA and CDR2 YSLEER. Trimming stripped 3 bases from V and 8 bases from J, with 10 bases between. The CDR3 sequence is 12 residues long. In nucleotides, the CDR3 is TGCGCCAGCAGCCATAGGCAGGGGGAAGCTTTCTTT. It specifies CASSHRQGEAFF.

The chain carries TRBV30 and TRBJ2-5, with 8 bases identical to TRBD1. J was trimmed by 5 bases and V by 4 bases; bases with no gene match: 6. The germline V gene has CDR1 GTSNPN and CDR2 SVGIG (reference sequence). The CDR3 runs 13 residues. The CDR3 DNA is TGTGCCTGGAAAACAGGGGGACAGGAGACCCAGTACTTC. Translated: CAWKTGGQETQYF.

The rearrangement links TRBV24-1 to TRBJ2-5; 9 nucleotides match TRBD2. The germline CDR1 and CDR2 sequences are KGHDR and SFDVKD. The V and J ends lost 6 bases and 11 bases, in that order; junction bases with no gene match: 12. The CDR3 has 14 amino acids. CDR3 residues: CATSQPSGTNEQYF. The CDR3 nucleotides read TGTGCCACCAGTCAGCCTAGCGGGACGAATGAGCAGTACTTC.

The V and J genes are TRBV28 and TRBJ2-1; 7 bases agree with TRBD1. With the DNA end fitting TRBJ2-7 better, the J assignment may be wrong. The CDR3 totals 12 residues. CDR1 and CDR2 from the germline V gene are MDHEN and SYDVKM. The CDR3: CATEQGVNEQYF. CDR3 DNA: TGTGCCACGGAGCAGGGGGTCAATGAGCAGTACTTC.

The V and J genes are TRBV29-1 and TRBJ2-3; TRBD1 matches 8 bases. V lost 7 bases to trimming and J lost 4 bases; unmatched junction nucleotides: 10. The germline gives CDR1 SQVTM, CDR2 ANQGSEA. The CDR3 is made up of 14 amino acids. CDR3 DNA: TGCAGCGAAAGGACAGGGATGGACGCAGATACGCAGTATTTT. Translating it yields CSERTGMDADTQYF.

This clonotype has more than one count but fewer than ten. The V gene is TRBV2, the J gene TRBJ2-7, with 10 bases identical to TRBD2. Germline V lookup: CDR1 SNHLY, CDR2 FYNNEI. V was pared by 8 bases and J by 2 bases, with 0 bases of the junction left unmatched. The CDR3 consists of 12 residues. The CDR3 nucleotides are TGTGCCAGCCTAGCGGGAGCCTACGAGCAGTACTTC. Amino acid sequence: CASLAGAYEQYF.

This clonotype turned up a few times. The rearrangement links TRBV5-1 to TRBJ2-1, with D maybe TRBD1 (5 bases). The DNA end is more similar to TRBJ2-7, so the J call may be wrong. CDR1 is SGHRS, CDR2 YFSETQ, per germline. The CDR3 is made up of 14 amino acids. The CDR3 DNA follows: TGCGCCAGCAGCTTGCAAGCAGGGAACAATGAGCAGTACTTC. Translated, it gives CASSLQAGNNEQYF.